This is a list of T cell receptor beta chains from one sample in a study of shared clonotypes between healthy human individuals. Measured with immunoSEQ multiplex PCR; TCRdb has only the in-frame clones, and not every one. Of 2,500,000 or so clones in the sample, roughly nine tenths were seen once. Material: naive CD4+ T cells sorted from blood. These TCRs come from a man between 18 and 35 years old in good health. CDR3s leave out the opening cysteine and the closing phenylalanine or tryptophan. Size values are once, few and many counts, or a class for expanded clones, and some rows have none.

j_call: TRBJ2-2
clone_size: NA
v_call: TRBV7-2
cdr3_aa: ASSFVGLAGGASGELF

j_call: TRBJ2-4
clone_size: NA
v_call: TRBV2
cdr3_aa: ASSETRTSGGQNIQY

j_call: TRBJ1-5
clone_size: NA
v_call: TRBV4-1
cdr3_aa: ASSPREGTYQPQH

j_call: TRBJ2-2
clone_size: NA
v_call: TRBV9
cdr3_aa: ASSVGPTGSTGELF

j_call: TRBJ2-1
clone_size: once
v_call: TRBV29-1
cdr3_aa: SARGQGGRNNEQF

j_call: TRBJ2-5
clone_size: NA
v_call: TRBV9
cdr3_aa: ASSSTALVQETQY

j_call: TRBJ2-5
clone_size: NA
v_call: TRBV7-6
cdr3_aa: ASSLAAAGATGHQETQY

j_call: TRBJ1-2
clone_size: NA
v_call: TRBV28
cdr3_aa: ASSLRGQGNGYT

j_call: TRBJ2-1
clone_size: NA
v_call: TRBV19
cdr3_aa: ASSRDSLADSYNEQF

j_call: TRBJ1-1
clone_size: NA
v_call: TRBV7-9
cdr3_aa: ASSSGGREAF

j_call: TRBJ1-6
clone_size: NA
v_call: TRBV2
cdr3_aa: ASLRDSYNSPLH